The 4 T cell receptor beta chains listed next were all sequenced from one sample in a study of beta chain features in type 1 diabetes (dated by TCRdb to 2017 to 2018). Results the study describes overall, beyond this receptor: In all four CD4+ subsets, TCRB CDR3 length was moderately but significantly shorter in type 1 diabetes patients.

Libraries were prepared through the immunoSEQ multiplex PCR assay. All of the isolated RNA was reverse transcribed with the High Capacity cDNA Reverse Transcription Kit, so expressed TCRB transcripts were sequenced. What TCRdb holds here is the immuneACCESS table cut down to in-frame rearrangements. Part of the clones is not present; checked against another copy, under half of the missing clones reflect an unresolved V gene, and the others are unexplained. This sample comprises some 640,000 clones, about 14% of them detected only once. The top ten constitute 0.035% to 0.045% of the sample. These TCRs are of unknown antigen specificity. The material sequenced was naive CD4+ T cells from blood. This specimen's cell subset or site label, interpreted: true naive CD4+ T cells. Receptor source: a young man with type 1 diabetes.

This clone was seen just once. The gene calls are TRBV2 and TRBJ2-5; D unresolved. Germline CDR1 reads SNHLY; CDR2 reads FYNNEI. This CDR3 region has 12 residues. The CDR3, as DNA: TGTGCAGGAGCGTCGGGCTTAGAGACCCAGTACTTC. Protein product: CAGASGLETQYF. The entire variable domain, with the rest obtained from reference TRBV2 and TRBJ2-5, is as follows: EPEVTQTPSHQVTQMGQEVILRCVPISNHLYFYWYRQILGQKVEFLVSFYNNEISEKSEIFDDQFSVERPDGSNFTLKIRSTKLEDSAMYFCAGASGLETQYFGPGTRLLVL.

The chain uses TRBV5-4 and TRBJ2-5, with unresolved D. From germline, CDR1 is SGHNT and CDR2 YYREEE (reference sequence). V lost 4 bases and J 4 bases, leaving 8 bases between the germline ends. This CDR3 has 12 residues. Here the CDR3 reads CASSVERETQYF. The DNA for the CDR3 is TGTGCCAGCAGCGTAGAACGAGAGACCCAGTACTTC.

This clone was detected only a few times. The DNA of the CDR3 is TGTGCCACCAGCAGAGAGGGACAGGTCCAAGAGACCCAGTACTTC. Translation gives CATSREGQVQETQYF. The V gene is TRBV15, the J gene TRBJ2-5; the match to TRBD1 covers 8 bases. This CDR3 is 15 amino acids long. Germline lookup yields CDR1 LNHNV and CDR2 YYDKDF (reference sequence). V lost 0 bases and J lost 1; bases outside the gene matches: 1.

The rearrangement uses TRBV27 and TRBJ1-5, with D uncertain. The germline V gene has CDR1 MNHEY and CDR2 SMNVEV (reference sequence). The germline V and J ends were trimmed by 6 bases and 2 bases, with 17 bases remaining between them. The CDR3 contains 16 residues. CDR3 in amino acids: CASRSPPERGNQPQHF. CDR3 sequence (DNA): TGTGCCAGCAGGAGCCCCCCTGAACGGGGCAATCAGCCCCAGCATTTT.